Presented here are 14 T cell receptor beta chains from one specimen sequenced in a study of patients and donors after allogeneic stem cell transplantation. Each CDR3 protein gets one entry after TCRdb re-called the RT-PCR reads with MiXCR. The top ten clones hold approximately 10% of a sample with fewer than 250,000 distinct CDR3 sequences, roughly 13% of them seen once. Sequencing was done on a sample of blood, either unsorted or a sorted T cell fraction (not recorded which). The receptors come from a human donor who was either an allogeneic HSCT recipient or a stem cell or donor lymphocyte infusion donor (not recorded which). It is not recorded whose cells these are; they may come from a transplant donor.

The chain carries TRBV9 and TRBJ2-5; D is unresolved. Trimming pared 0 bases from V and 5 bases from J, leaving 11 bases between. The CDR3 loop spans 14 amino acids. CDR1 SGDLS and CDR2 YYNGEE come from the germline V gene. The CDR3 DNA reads TGTGCCAGCAGCGTAGATGCACAGTCGGAGACCCAGTACTTC. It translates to CASSVDAQSETQYF. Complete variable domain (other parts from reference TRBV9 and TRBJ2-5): DSGVTQTPKHLITATGQRVTLRCSPRSGDLSVYWYQQSLDQGLQFLIQYYNGEERAKGNILERFSAQQFPDLHSELNLSSLELGDSALYFCASSVDAQSETQYFGPGTRLLVL.

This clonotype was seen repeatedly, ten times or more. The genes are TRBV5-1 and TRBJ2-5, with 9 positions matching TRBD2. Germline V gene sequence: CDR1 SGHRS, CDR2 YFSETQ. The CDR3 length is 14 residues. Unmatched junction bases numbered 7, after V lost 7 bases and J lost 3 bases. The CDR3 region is CASLRGGDEETQYF. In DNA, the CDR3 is TGCGCCAGCCTGCGGGGGGGAGATGAAGAGACCCAGTACTTC.

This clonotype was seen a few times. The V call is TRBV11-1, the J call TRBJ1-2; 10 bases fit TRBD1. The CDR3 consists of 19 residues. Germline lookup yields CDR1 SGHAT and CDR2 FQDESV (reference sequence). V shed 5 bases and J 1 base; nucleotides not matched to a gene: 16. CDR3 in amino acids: CASSLFGTGTGAFNYGYTF. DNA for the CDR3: TGTGCCAGCAGCCTCTTCGGGACCGGGACAGGGGCTTTTAACTATGGCTACACCTTC. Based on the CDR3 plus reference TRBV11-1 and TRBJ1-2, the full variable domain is EAEVAQSPRYKITEKSQAVAFWCDPISGHATLYWYRQILGQGPELLVQFQDESVVDDSQLPKDRFSAERLKGVDSTLKIQPAELGDSAMYLCASSLFGTGTGAFNYGYTFGSGTRLTVV.

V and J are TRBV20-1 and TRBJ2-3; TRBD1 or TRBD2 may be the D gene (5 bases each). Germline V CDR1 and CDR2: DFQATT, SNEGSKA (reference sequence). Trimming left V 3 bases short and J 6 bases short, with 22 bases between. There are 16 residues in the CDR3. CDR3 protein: CSASPPTGTLGDTQYF. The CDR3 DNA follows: TGCAGTGCTAGTCCCCCAACCGGGACCCTTGGGGATACGCAGTATTTT.

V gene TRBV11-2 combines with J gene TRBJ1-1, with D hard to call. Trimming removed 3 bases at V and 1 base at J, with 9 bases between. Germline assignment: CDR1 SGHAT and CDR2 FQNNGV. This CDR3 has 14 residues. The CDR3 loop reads CASSLPPENTEAFF. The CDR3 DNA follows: TGTGCCAGCAGCTTGCCCCCAGAGAACACTGAAGCTTTCTTT.

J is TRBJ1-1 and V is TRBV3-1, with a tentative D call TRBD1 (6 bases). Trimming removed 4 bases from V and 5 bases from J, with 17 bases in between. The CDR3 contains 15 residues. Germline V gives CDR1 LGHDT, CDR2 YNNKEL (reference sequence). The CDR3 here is CASSRIRGVRTEAFF. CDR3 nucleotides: TGTGCCAGCAGCCGCATCAGGGGTGTACGGACTGAAGCTTTCTTT.

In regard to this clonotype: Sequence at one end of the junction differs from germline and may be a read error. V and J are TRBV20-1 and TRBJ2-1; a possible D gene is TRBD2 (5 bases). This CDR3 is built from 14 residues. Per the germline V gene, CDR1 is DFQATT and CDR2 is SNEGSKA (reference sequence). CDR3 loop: CSARVPGTYNEQFF. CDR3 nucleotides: TGCAGTGCGAGAGTCCCGGGGACCTACAATGAGCAGTTCTTC.

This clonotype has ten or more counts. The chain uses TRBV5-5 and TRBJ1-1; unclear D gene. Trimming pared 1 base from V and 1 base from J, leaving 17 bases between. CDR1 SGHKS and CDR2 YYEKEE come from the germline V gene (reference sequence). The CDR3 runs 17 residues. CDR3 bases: TGTGCCAGCAGCTTGTCTCGGGCAATGGGGTCGAACACTGAAGCTTTCTTT. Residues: CASSLSRAMGSNTEAFF.

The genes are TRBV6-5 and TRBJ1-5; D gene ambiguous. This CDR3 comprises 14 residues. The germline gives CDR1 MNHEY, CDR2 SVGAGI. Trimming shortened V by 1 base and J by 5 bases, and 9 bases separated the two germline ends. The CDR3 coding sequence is TGTGCCAGCAGTTACTATGGGTCGGATCAGCCCCAGCATTTT. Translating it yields CASSYYGSDQPQHF.

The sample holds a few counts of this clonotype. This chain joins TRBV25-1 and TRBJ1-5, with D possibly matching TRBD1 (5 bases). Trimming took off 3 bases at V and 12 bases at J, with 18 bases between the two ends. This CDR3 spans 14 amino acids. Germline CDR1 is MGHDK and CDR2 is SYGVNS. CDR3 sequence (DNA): TGTGCCAGCAGTGATTTGGGGGAGGGGAGGAACCAGCATTTT. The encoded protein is CASSDLGEGRNQHF.

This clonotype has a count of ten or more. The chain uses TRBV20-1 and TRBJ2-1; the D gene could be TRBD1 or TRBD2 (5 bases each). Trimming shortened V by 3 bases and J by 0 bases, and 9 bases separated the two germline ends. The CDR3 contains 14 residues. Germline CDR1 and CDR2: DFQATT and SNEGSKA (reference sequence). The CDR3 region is CSARGVSSYNEQFF. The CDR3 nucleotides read TGCAGTGCTAGGGGGGTGAGCTCCTACAATGAGCAGTTCTTC.

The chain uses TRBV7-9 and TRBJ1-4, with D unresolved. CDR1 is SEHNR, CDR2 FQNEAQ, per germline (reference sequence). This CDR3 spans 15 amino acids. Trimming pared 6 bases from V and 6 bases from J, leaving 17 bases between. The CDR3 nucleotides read TGTGCCAGCAGAGCCAAACGAAGGGTGGATGAAAAACTGTTTTTT. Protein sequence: CASRAKRRVDEKLFF. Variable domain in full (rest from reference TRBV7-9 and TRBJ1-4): DTGVSQNPRHKITKRGQNVTFRCDPISEHNRLYWYRQTLGQGPEFLTYFQNEAQLEKSRLLSDRFSAERPKGSFSTLEIQRTEQGDSAMYLCASRAKRRVDEKLFFGSGTQLSVL.

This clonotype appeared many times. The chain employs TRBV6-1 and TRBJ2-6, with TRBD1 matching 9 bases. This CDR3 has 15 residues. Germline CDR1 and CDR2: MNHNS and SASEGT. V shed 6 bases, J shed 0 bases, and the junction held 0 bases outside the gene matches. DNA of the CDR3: TGTGCCAGCAGGGACAGGGGCTCTGGGGCCAACGTCCTGACTTTC. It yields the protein CASRDRGSGANVLTF.

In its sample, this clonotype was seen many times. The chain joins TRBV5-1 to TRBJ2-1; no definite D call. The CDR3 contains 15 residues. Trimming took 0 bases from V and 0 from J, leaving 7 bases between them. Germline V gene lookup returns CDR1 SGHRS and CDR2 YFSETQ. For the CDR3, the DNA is TGCGCCAGCAGCTTGGGGGCTAGCTCCTACAATGAGCAGTTCTTC. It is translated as CASSLGASSYNEQFF.